This T cell receptor (beta chain) was sequenced for a study of beta chain features in type 1 diabetes (dated 2018 in TCRdb). Study-wide context: Patients and healthy donors did not differ in mean age, gender distribution, total cell number or subset yield. Across all samples, about 110 million sorted cells were examined, and cell number per subset correlated strongly with RNA yield. Naive and central memory subsets were obtained from all 28 donors, but regulatory and stem cell-like memory subsets were isolated from only 8 patients and roughly eight healthy donors. The study compared TCRB repertoires of sorted circulating CD4+ T cell subsets between recently diagnosed type 1 diabetes patients and matched healthy donors. The research as a whole found: Naive, central memory and regulatory TCRB repertoires appeared more similar among patients than among healthy donors. Because cDNA rather than genomic DNA was sequenced, highly expressing activated cells could have been over-represented, although no difference in activation and CD3 levels was found between groups. A moderate but significant shortening of TCRB CDR3 length was observed in type 1 diabetes patients in all four CD4+ subsets. At VDJ recombination sites, patients with type 1 diabetes made fewer insertions and deleted more nucleotides, a pattern implying thymic rearrangement abnormalities. Because the HLA sub-analyses included only small numbers of individuals, any influence of HLA type on TCRB rearrangement was left unresolved. Shorter templates might have been favored by PCR, but patient and control samples were amplified and corrected together, so both groups would have been affected equally by any skew.

Reading from cysteine to phenylalanine, the CDR3 counts 14 amino acids. Of the read, only the CDR3 DNA is kept; its 42 bases are in frame from base 1. CDR1 SGDLS and CDR2 YYNGEE are derived from the germline V gene. A distance of 14 bases separates the germline ends of V and J, which lose 4 bases and 3 bases respectively. The entire isolated RNA was reverse transcribed using the High Capacity cDNA Reverse Transcription Kit, and thus expressed TCRB transcripts were sequenced. Deep immunoSEQ sequencing was applied to naive, central memory and regulatory T cell samples, giving an average of roughly 3.5 million total reads per sample. Sorted cells were lysed in RLT buffer and RNA was extracted with DNase-treated RNeasy Micro or Mini kits, depending on cell number. To prevent cross-contamination, each cell subset was processed individually, whereas patient and healthy donor samples were processed jointly. Using the immunoSEQ multiplex PCR, TCRB sequences were amplified from cDNA into 87-bp fragments spanning the CDR3 region. The amplicons were sequenced using the Illumina HiSeq platform. The published analysis was carried out like this. Synthetic template baselines were used to correct PCR bias computationally, reads within Hamming distance 2 were collapsed, and singletons that could not be merged were discarded. Reads were aligned against IMGT so that V, D and J genes, CDR3 length and insertions or deletions at six rearrangement sites could be assigned. Clonotype counts were normalized to sorted cell number within each subset before computing true diversity and Gini coefficients with the tcR R package. Repertoire sharing was quantified using the overlap coefficient calculated on TCRB nucleotide sequences. As a proxy for the pre-selection repertoire, out-of-frame TCRB sequences from naive cells were analyzed. Imported from immuneACCESS, the table was reduced by TCRdb to in-frame sequences with V and J called. These copies leave out some clones; in studies compared against another copy, an unresolved V gene accounts for under half, and the cause of the remainder is not known. The D gene and trimming were derived from the DNA, and the V and J assignments and clone size from that table. For this sample the table gives about 650,000 clones, of which over 10% were detected only once. More than 0.095% of the sample is in the top ten clones.

Comments on this clone: What this receptor recognizes is not known. Base-call qualities are not available, and no considerably larger clone is one nucleotide away.

A single peripheral blood draw of approximately 100 mL on average was collected from each donor into heparinised tubes. A BD FACSAria II and a panel including CD45RO, CCR7, CD25, CD127, CD95 and CD27 were used to sort naive, central memory, regulatory and stem cell-like memory CD4+ T cells. A purity above 95% was achieved for all sorted populations. Right away, PBMCs were isolated by Lymphoprep density gradient centrifugation and were stained directly, with no culture step. So that batch effects would be minimized, each experiment stained and sorted samples in pairs, pairing one healthy donor with one patient.

The V and J segments used are TRBV9 and TRBJ2-7, with the D gene call left open. Sequences were obtained from naive CD4+ T cells from blood. Sample cell subset or site, as interpreted from the label and publication: true naive CD4+ T cells. This sequence was found in a man aged 25-45 years with type 1 diabetes. The CDR3 in this case is CASSTHMGNYEQYF. The sequenced DNA is TGTGCCAGCAGCACCCACATGGGTAACTACGAGCAGTACTTC.